The 26 T cell receptor beta chains presented below share a single source sample, sequenced in a study of CD4 T cells in relation to SARS-CoV-2 and coronaviruses. The assay was immunoSEQ multiplex PCR, and TCRdb's table has in-frame clones only and misses some. There are under 70,000 clones in the sample; more than 80% occur only once, and about 1.4% lies in the top ten. The unexposed donors gave CD4+ T cells in 2011-2018, prior to COVID-19. The specimen sequenced was memory CD4+ T cells from PBMCs. Every receptor here comes from a human donor in good health.

The CDR3 sequence is CASTSRLTPYEQYF. Written as DNA, the CDR3 is TGTGCCAGCACCTCGAGACTCACCCCCTACGAGCAGTACTTC. This chain uses TRBV28 with TRBJ2-7, with D unclear. The germline V gene encodes CDR1 MDHEN and CDR2 SYDVKM. V lost 7 bases to trimming and J lost 2 bases, with 15 bases between them. CDR3 length: 14 residues.

This clone was seen only a few times. The gene calls are TRBV28 and TRBJ2-7, with 9 bases matching TRBD1. Germline V gene lookup returns CDR1 MDHEN and CDR2 SYDVKM. J lost 2 bases, V lost 4 bases, and 12 bases had no gene match. The length of the CDR3 is 17 residues. The CDR3 protein is CASSSSGTGWATYEQYF. The CDR3 coding sequence is TGTGCCAGCAGTTCCTCCGGGACAGGGTGGGCGACCTACGAGCAGTACTTC.

This chain joins TRBV4-1 and TRBJ1-5, with D perhaps matching TRBD1 (6 bases). CDR1 MGHRA and CDR2 YSYEKL come from the germline V gene. The CDR3 runs 17 residues. Trimming pared 0 bases from V and 0 bases from J, leaving 12 bases between. In DNA form, the CDR3 reads TGCGCCAGCAGCCAAGAACAGGGCGGGTATAGCAATCAGCCCCAGCATTTT. Protein sequence: CASSQEQGGYSNQPQHF.

This rearrangement joins TRBV28 to TRBJ2-1; 9 bases match TRBD2. The J segment lost 10 bases and the V segment lost 4 bases, leaving 11 bases of the junction unmatched. The V gene's germline CDR1 is MDHEN and CDR2 SYDVKM. This CDR3 is 15 amino acids long. The CDR3 DNA reads as TGTGCCAGCAGTTATCGACTAGCAGCGGGAGGAGAGCAGTTCTTC. It specifies CASSYRLAAGGEQFF.

The J gene is TRBJ1-4, the V gene TRBV7-9; D possibly corresponds to TRBD1 (5 bases). Trimming stripped 3 bases from V and 3 bases from J, with 11 bases between. CDR1 and CDR2 from the germline V gene are SEHNR and FQNEAQ (reference sequence). There are 15 residues in the CDR3. CDR3 protein: CASSFGGTSNEKLFF. The CDR3 DNA is TGTGCCAGCAGCTTTGGAGGGACGTCTAATGAAAAACTGTTTTTT.

The chain joins TRBV11-2 to TRBJ2-7; a possible D gene is TRBD1 (5 bases). V lost 1 base to trimming and J lost 3 bases, with 10 bases between them. This CDR3 is 14 amino acids long. Germline CDR1 is SGHAT and CDR2 is FQNNGV. CDR3 nucleotides: TGTGCCAGCAGCTTAGGAGGACAAATCTACGAGCAGTACTTC. Protein sequence: CASSLGGQIYEQYF.

This rearrangement joins TRBV28 to TRBJ2-1, with D uncertain. Germline V lookup: CDR1 MDHEN, CDR2 SYDVKM. This CDR3 is built from 11 residues. Trimming removed 6 bases from V and 8 bases from J, with 8 bases in between. In DNA form, the CDR3 reads TGTGCCAGCAGCCGGTTCGATGAGCAGTTCTTC. Protein: CASSRFDEQFF.

V usage is TRBV3-1 (or the pseudogene TRBV3-2) and J usage is TRBJ2-1, with 13 bases lining up with TRBD2. Germline loops: CDR1 LGHDT, CDR2 YNNKEL (reference sequence). This CDR3 is built from 14 residues. V trimming: 8 bases; J trimming: 9 bases; junction bases outside the gene matches: 7. The CDR3 here is CASGGTSGMGEQFF. For the CDR3, the DNA is TGTGCCAGCGGTGGGACTAGCGGGATGGGTGAGCAGTTCTTC.

The table lists this clone with a count of one. The V call is TRBV7-2, the J call TRBJ2-5; D is undetermined. CDR1 SGHTA and CDR2 FQGNSA come from the germline V gene. The CDR3 consists of 13 residues. V was trimmed by 2 bases and J by 4 bases, leaving 8 bases between them. The chain's CDR3 is CASSLIGLETQYF. The CDR3 nucleotides read TGTGCCAGCAGCTTAATCGGGTTAGAGACCCAGTACTTC. Drawing the rest from reference TRBV7-2 and TRBJ2-5, the complete variable domain is GAGVSQSPSNKVTEKGKDVELRCDPISGHTALYWYRQSLGQGLEFLIYFQGNSAPDKSGLPSDRFSAERTGGSVSTLTIQRTQQEDSAVYLCASSLIGLETQYFGPGTRLLVL.

In its sample, this clone was seen once. CDR3 sequence: CASSSGGVGNYEQYF. The CDR3 DNA reads TGTGCCAGCAGCTCGGGGGGGGTTGGGAACTACGAGCAGTACTTC. This rearrangement joins TRBV11-2 to TRBJ2-7; 8 positions agree with TRBD2. The germline V gene encodes CDR1 SGHAT and CDR2 FQNNGV. The V gene end was trimmed by 4 bases and the J gene end by 3 bases; junction bases not matched to a gene: 8. This CDR3 is built from 15 residues.

The chain is built from TRBV28 and TRBJ2-3, with D perhaps matching TRBD2 (5 bases). CDR1 MDHEN and CDR2 SYDVKM come from the germline V gene. CDR3 length: 15 amino acids. V lost 7 bases and J 0 bases, leaving 14 bases between the germline ends. The CDR3 sequence is CASTARRASTDTQYF. CDR3 in DNA: TGTGCCAGCACGGCTAGGCGGGCTAGCACAGATACGCAGTATTTT.

V is TRBV2 and J is TRBJ2-7; D call uncertain. Germline lookup yields CDR1 SNHLY and CDR2 FYNNEI. V was pared by 2 bases and J by 3 bases, with 14 bases between. The CDR3 is made up of 15 amino acids. This CDR3 reads CASSEPGGRYYEQYF. CDR3 coding DNA: TGTGCCAGCAGTGAACCCGGCGGTAGGTACTACGAGCAGTACTTC.

CDR3 in amino acids: CASGPYLGNQPQHF. CDR3 sequence (DNA): TGTGCCAGCGGGCCGTACCTGGGGAATCAGCCCCAGCATTTT. This chain joins TRBV2 and TRBJ1-5, with D unresolved. The germline CDR1 and CDR2 sequences are SNHLY and FYNNEI. The CDR3 consists of 14 residues. V dropped 8 bases and J dropped 4 bases, with 15 bases sitting between them.

This clone was counted a single time. The chain has TRBV5-1 and TRBJ2-7; 8 bases line up with TRBD1. This CDR3 region has 14 residues. With V trimmed by 2 bases and J by 6 bases, 7 bases remained unmatched. Germline V CDR1 and CDR2: SGHRS, YFSETQ. CDR3 coding DNA: TGCGCCAGCAGCTTAGGAGACAGGGGCCTCGAGCAGTACTTC. Protein: CASSLGDRGLEQYF.

The genes are TRBV28 and TRBJ1-1, with D unclear. Trimming pared 3 bases from V and 3 bases from J, leaving 5 bases between. Germline assignment: CDR1 MDHEN and CDR2 SYDVKM. This CDR3 comprises 12 residues. Written as DNA, the CDR3 is TGTGCCAGCAGTTTGACGTACACTGAAGCTTTCTTT. Translated, it gives CASSLTYTEAFF.

The rearrangement links TRBV19 to TRBJ2-2; 8 nucleotides agree with TRBD2. This CDR3 contains 16 residues. Germline V lookup: CDR1 LNHDA, CDR2 SQIVND (reference sequence). The ends lost 6 bases at V and 3 bases at J; junction bases unmatched: 9. CDR3: CASRRGTGGDTGELFF. As DNA, the CDR3 is TGTGCCAGTAGGAGGGGAACGGGAGGGGACACCGGGGAGCTGTTTTTT.

The rearrangement joins TRBV28 to TRBJ2-7; TRBD2 matches 7 bases. Per germline, CDR1 MDHEN and CDR2 SYDVKM. This CDR3 is built from 14 residues. V gave up 5 bases and J gave up 3 bases; unmatched junction bases: 7. CDR3 sequence: CASSAPTSSYEQYF. CDR3 coding DNA: TGTGCCAGCAGTGCCCCGACTAGCAGCTACGAGCAGTACTTC.

The chain joins TRBV4-2 to TRBJ1-3, with D hard to call. Deletions cut 1 base from V and 0 bases from J, with 10 bases between. CDR1 is LGHNA, CDR2 YNFKEQ, per germline. This CDR3 contains 16 residues. The CDR3: CASSQVGVDSGNTIYF. DNA of the CDR3: TGTGCCAGCAGCCAAGTCGGGGTCGACTCTGGAAACACCATATATTTT.

The rearrangement joins TRBV6-5 to TRBJ2-2; TRBD2 aligns across 11 bases. This CDR3 has 14 residues. The trim removed 5 bases at V and 6 bases at J, leaving 2 bases unmatched. Per germline, CDR1 MNHEY and CDR2 SVGAGI. In DNA, the CDR3 is TGTGCCAGCAGTCTAGCGGGAGGAGCCGGGGAGCTGTTTTTT. It codes for CASSLAGGAGELFF.

The rearrangement uses TRBV28 and TRBJ1-2; 7 bases agree with TRBD1. The ends lost 2 bases at V and 8 bases at J; junction bases unmatched: 8. Germline assignment: CDR1 MDHEN and CDR2 SYDVKM. The CDR3 runs 14 residues. The CDR3 coding sequence is TGTGCCAGCAGTTTAGCATTTACAGGGGAAGGCTACACCTTC. This sequence encodes CASSLAFTGEGYTF.

This chain connects TRBV29-1 to TRBJ2-4, with D uncertain. Trimming removed 3 bases at V and 2 bases at J, with 8 bases between. CDR1 and CDR2 from the germline V gene are SQVTM and ANQGSEA. The CDR3 length is 13 residues. The chain's CDR3 is CSVDEGSKNIQYF. Written as DNA, the CDR3 is TGCAGCGTTGACGAAGGGTCCAAAAACATTCAGTACTTC.

The V gene is TRBV10-3, the J gene TRBJ2-7, with 8 positions matching TRBD1. This CDR3 region has 15 residues. Germline V gives CDR1 ENHRY, CDR2 SYGVKD. V lost 3 bases to trimming and J lost 0 bases; unmatched junction nucleotides: 4. The CDR3 region has the DNA TGTGCCATCAGTGAAGGACAGGGCAGCTCCTACGAGCAGTACTTC. Its protein product is CAISEGQGSSYEQYF.

The genes are TRBV2 and TRBJ2-5; no definite D call. Germline values: CDR1 SNHLY, CDR2 FYNNEI. V was pared by 9 bases and J by 5 bases, with 19 bases between. CDR3 length equals 14 residues. CDR3 amino acids: CASSMTPWAETQYF. The CDR3 nucleotides are TGTGCCAGTTCAATGACCCCCTGGGCGGAGACCCAGTACTTC. Looking up the rest from reference TRBV2 and TRBJ2-5 gives the full variable domain: EPEVTQTPSHQVTQMGQEVILRCVPISNHLYFYWYRQILGQKVEFLVSFYNNEISEKSEIFDDQFSVERPDGSNFTLKIRSTKLEDSAMYFCASSMTPWAETQYFGPGTRLLVL.

This clone was found a few times. The chain couples TRBV3-1 (or the pseudogene TRBV3-2) to TRBJ2-1; 13 nucleotides line up with TRBD2. The CDR3 is 18 residues long. Unmatched junction bases numbered 9, after V lost 0 bases and J lost 7 bases. Germline lookup yields CDR1 LGHDT and CDR2 YNNKEL (reference sequence). DNA for the CDR3: TGTGCCAGCAGCCAAGATCGGACTAGCGGGAGAGATTTGAATGAGCAGTTCTTC. It yields the protein CASSQDRTSGRDLNEQFF.

This clone came up a few times. The chain employs TRBV30 and TRBJ1-4, with unresolved D. Germline CDR1 is GTSNPN and CDR2 is SVGIG (reference sequence). There are 12 residues in the CDR3. Trimming left V 2 bases short and J 5 bases short, with 6 bases between. The CDR3 region is CAWSKRNEKLFF. DNA of the CDR3: TGTGCCTGGAGTAAAAGAAATGAAAAACTGTTTTTT.

The V gene is TRBV27, the J gene TRBJ2-5, with D perhaps matching TRBD2 (6 bases). Germline V lookup: CDR1 MNHEY, CDR2 SMNVEV (reference sequence). Trimming took off 5 bases at V and 2 bases at J, with 12 bases between the two ends. The CDR3 consists of 14 residues. The CDR3 reads CASSPRDFQETQYF. The CDR3 DNA sequence: TGTGCCAGCAGTCCCCGGGACTTTCAAGAGACCCAGTACTTC.